This paragraph covers one T cell receptor (beta chain) sequence. No cognate antigen has been identified for it. No qualities accompany the bases; no much larger clone lies one base away. Via the germline V gene, CDR1 is MNHEY and CDR2 SVGAGI. The trim is 0 bases for V and 1 base for J, with a gap of 11 bases between the germline ends. The CDR3 runs 16 amino acids, cysteine and phenylalanine included. Just CDR3 DNA is preserved here, 48 bases in frame from base 1. The library came from RACE. The data were produced on a NextSeq 500. During library preparation, unique molecular identifiers were attached to individual cDNA molecules so that TCRs could be counted in a quantitative, reproducible way. Both TCR alpha and TCR beta chains were sequenced from each blood RNA sample. Processing in the source paper ran as follows. Samples had a median of around 92,000 TCRs, with a range from roughly 23,224 to 700,000. V, J and CDR3 annotation of the TCR reads was performed with the Decombinator software suite. For PS versus PT1 abundance plots, all samples were subsampled to the same number of TCRs (28,000). TCRs were defined as expanded if absent before sensitization and observed at least eight times at the 2-week time point. TCRdb passed the public sequencing reads through fastp at Q25 and MiXCR, retaining productive beta sequences. Rows are combined by CDR3 protein, so each entry shows the most common genes and DNA. The V and J calls and clone size are TCRdb's, not the authors'. Across this sample there are under 130,000 distinct CDR3 sequences, with 34% seen only once. The biggest ten clones account for around 2.5% of the sample.

The sample comes from a study of human T cells and chemical hapten exposure (dated by TCRdb to about 2021). About the full investigation: For sensitization, 2% DPC in acetone was applied to a roughly 2 cm by roughly 2 cm area of upper inner arm skin. Patients additionally received weekly therapeutic DPC doses to the scalp throughout the approximately 24-week study period. Patch tests used Finn chambers with 0.01% DPC on the upper back, scored after 6 days by International Contact Dermatitis Research Group standards. The patient cohort, mostly female, included alopecia areata with under or over 50% scalp involvement, alopecia totalis and alopecia universalis. Libraries were pooled for sequencing, and per-sample TCR yields varied mainly because of small differences in library volumes within the pool. In alopecia patients, the study followed how the peripheral blood TCR repertoire changed in vivo over primary and secondary sensitization to diphenylcyclopropenone (DPC), a hapten. Blood samples were taken from patients before sensitization (week 0) and at 2, 6 and about 24 weeks after DPC sensitization. Roughly 30 alopecia patients provided blood for TCR sequencing at one to four time points (pre-sensitization, 2, 6 and 24 weeks). Results and caveats for the whole study, not just this receptor: No change with DPC sensitization was found in the number of TCRs above 1 in 1000 frequency, and no evidence of global repertoire structure alterations was found. Alopecia, a presumed autoimmune disease, was present in all patients, so the immune response of the patients might differ from that of healthy individuals. Compared with pre-sensitization or healthy control sets, expanded TCRs formed significantly more large CDR3 similarity clusters, which is consistent with antigen-driven responses. The number of PT1 expanded TCRs positively correlated with patch test score, significant at thresholds 8, 16 and 32 but not 4. After repeated subsampling, changes were observed in the strength of the expansion versus patch-test correlation and in the threshold at which the correlation became significant.

The intended sense of this specimen's time point label: patch test 3, about 24 weeks after DPC sensitization. The sample's treatment or condition, from its label and the paper: therapeutic diphenylcyclopropenone sensitization with weekly scalp DPC. At every patch-test visit, the blood draw took place before the patch test was put on. Eligible patients were aged 18 to 70, diagnosed with alopecia, deemed suitable for DPC therapy, and excluded if pregnant. Total RNA was extracted from unfractionated whole blood collected in Tempus Blood RNA tubes. The material sequenced was whole blood, taken in connection with sensitization to the hapten diphenylcyclopropenone (DPC). This clonotype originated in a man between 35 and 55 years old with alopecia areata. Some clones in this sample may be carry-over from other donors' samples. The V gene is TRBV6-5 and the J gene is TRBJ2-3, and possibly TRBD2, on 5 matching bases. The nucleotides are TGTGCCAGCAGTTACTCGGCGGGTTGGGGCACAGATACGCAGTATTTT. Its protein is CASSYSAGWGTDTQYF.